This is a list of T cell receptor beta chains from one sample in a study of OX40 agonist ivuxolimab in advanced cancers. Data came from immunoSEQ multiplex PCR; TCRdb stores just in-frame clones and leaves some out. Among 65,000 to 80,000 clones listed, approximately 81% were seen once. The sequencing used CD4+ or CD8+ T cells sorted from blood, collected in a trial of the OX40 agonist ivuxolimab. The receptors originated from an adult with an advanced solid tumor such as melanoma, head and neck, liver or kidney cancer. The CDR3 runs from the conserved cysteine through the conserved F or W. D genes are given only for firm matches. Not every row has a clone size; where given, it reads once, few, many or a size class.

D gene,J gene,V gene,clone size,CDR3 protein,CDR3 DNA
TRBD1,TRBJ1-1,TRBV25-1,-,CASSVRGGKHSEAFF,TGTGCCAGCAGTGTGCGAGGGGGCAAGCACTCTGAAGCTTTCTTT
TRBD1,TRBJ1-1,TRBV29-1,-,CSSRQGMNTEAFF,TGCAGCTCCCGACAGGGAATGAACACTGAAGCTTTCTTT
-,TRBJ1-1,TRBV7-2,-,CASSLVRTEAFF,TGTGCCAGCAGCTTAGTTCGGACGGAGGCTTTCTTT
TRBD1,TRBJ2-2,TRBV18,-,CASSSRTGDTGELFF,TGTGCCAGCTCATCGCGGACAGGCGACACCGGGGAGCTGTTTTTT
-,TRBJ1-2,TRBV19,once,CASSREAVSTYGYTF,TGTGCCAGTAGTAGGGAAGCAGTATCGACCTATGGCTACACCTTC
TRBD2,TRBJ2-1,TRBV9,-,CASSGGLGTNEQFF,TGTGCCAGCAGCGGGGGACTAGGGACCAATGAGCAGTTCTTC
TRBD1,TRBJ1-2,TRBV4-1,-,CASSQADRVSGYTF,TGCGCCAGCAGCCAAGCAGACAGGGTATCCGGCTACACCTTC
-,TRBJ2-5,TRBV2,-,CASSGQGGEETQYF,TGTGCCAGCAGTGGGCAGGGGGGGGAAGAGACCCAGTACTTC
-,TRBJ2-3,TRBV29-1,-,CSVEDRLTGPDTQYF,TGCAGCGTTGAAGATAGACTAACAGGGCCCGATACGCAGTATTTT
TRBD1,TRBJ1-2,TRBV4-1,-,CASSRLDREAGYTF,TGCGCCAGCAGCCGCCTGGACAGGGAGGCTGGCTACACCTTC
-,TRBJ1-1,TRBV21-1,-,CASSKEKGQTNTEAFF,TGTGCCAGCAGCAAAGAAAAAGGGCAAACCAACACTGAAGCTTTCTTT
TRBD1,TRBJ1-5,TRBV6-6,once,CASSQRTGDNQPQHF,TGTGCCAGCAGTCAACGGACAGGGGACAATCAGCCCCAGCATTTT
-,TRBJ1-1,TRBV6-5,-,CASSPGGGVRPEAFF,TGTGCCAGCAGTCCCGGGGGGGGAGTGAGGCCTGAAGCTTTCTTT
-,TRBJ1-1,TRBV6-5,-,CASSYSTNTEAFF,TGTGCCAGCAGTTACTCGACAAACACTGAAGCTTTCTTT
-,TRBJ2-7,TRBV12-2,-,CASPPWAGSYEQYF,TGTGCAAGCCCTCCATGGGCAGGCTCCTACGAGCAGTACTTC
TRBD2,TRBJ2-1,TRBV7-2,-,CASSRALLAGADEQFF,TGTGCCAGCAGCCGAGCTCTACTAGCGGGGGCCGATGAGCAGTTCTTC
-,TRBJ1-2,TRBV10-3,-,CAISESIGAGAWGYTF,TGTGCCATCAGTGAGTCGATTGGGGCAGGGGCCTGGGGCTACACCTTC